What follows are 14 T cell receptor beta chains derived from one specimen sequenced in a study of breast tumors, draining lymph nodes, adjacent tissues. Samples came from axillary lymph nodes draining the breast cancer. Each CDR3 protein gets one entry after TCRdb re-called the multiplex PCR reads with MiXCR. This table has some 200,000 distinct CDR3 sequences, around 33% appearing once. The source material was axillary lymph node tissue. All receptors derive from a female donor with breast cancer. Some clones in this sample may be carry-over from other donors' samples.

This clonotype was picked up a small number of times. A junction boundary mismatches the germline segment, possibly from a read error. This chain joins TRBV27 and TRBJ2-3; TRBD2 matches at 7 bases. Germline V gene lookup returns CDR1 MNHEY and CDR2 SMNVEV (reference sequence). CDR3 size: 14 residues. The CDR3 coding sequence is TGTGCCAGCAGTTTATTGGGTGGGAGGGCCACGTTGGTGTTT. It specifies CASSLLGGRATLVF.

This clonotype was counted at least ten times. V is TRBV19 and J is TRBJ1-5, with TRBD1 as a possible D gene (5 bases). V lost 3 bases to trimming and J lost 6 bases, with 15 bases between them. The length of the CDR3 is 15 residues. Germline V CDR1 and CDR2: LNHDA, SQIVND (reference sequence). CDR3 DNA: TGTGCCAGTAGTATTAAGACATCGAGGGGTCAGCCCCAGCATTTT. It yields the protein CASSIKTSRGQPQHF.

This clonotype occurred many times. The V gene is TRBV5-1, the J gene TRBJ2-7, with D maybe TRBD2 (6 bases). Per the germline V gene, CDR1 is SGHRS and CDR2 is YFSETQ. The CDR3 length is 14 residues. V was cut by 7 bases and J by 6 bases, with 20 bases left in between. As DNA, the CDR3 is TGCGCCAGCCGAAAACGGGGAGGTTTGGGCGAGCAGTACTTC. Translating gives CASRKRGGLGEQYF.

The table lists this clonotype with many counts. Possible read error: a much larger clone is one base away. The chain links TRBV14 to TRBJ2-7; D is unresolved. CDR1 is SGHDN and CDR2 is FVKESK in the germline V gene. CDR3 length: 14 residues. The CDR3 loop is CASSHRSIGGEQSF. The CDR3 DNA sequence: TGTGCCAGCAGCCACCGGAGCATCGGTGGAGAGCAGTCCTTC.

This clonotype came up many times. The chain's CDR3 is CASSFTATGAYEQYF. CDR3 DNA sequence: TGTGCCAGCAGCTTCACGGCCACGGGGGCTTACGAGCAGTACTTC. The chain couples TRBV7-8 to TRBJ2-7; D possibly uses TRBD1 or TRBD2 (6 bases each). CDR3 size: 15 residues. Germline assignment: CDR1 SGHVS and CDR2 FQNEAQ. V was shortened by 3 bases and J by 4 bases, with 16 bases between the two germline ends.

This clonotype has at least ten counts. The J gene is TRBJ2-7, the V gene TRBV3-1; D not resolved. The length of the CDR3 is 12 residues. Germline loops: CDR1 LGHDT, CDR2 YNNKEL (reference sequence). Trimming left V 0 bases short and J 6 bases short, with 6 bases between. CDR3 residues: CASSQDVFEQYF. The CDR3 nucleotides are TGTGCCAGCAGCCAAGATGTGTTCGAGCAGTACTTC.

In its sample, this clonotype is medium-sized (0.01 to 0.1%). The chain employs TRBV6-6 and TRBJ2-2, with 9 bases aligning to TRBD1. The CDR3 sequence is 15 residues long. Germline CDR1 and CDR2: MNHNY and SVGAGI (reference sequence). Unmatched junction bases numbered 5, after V lost 5 bases and J lost 4 bases. The CDR3: CASSQQGAGTGELFF. The CDR3 bases are TGTGCCAGCAGTCAACAGGGGGCGGGCACCGGGGAGCTGTTTTTT.

The chain is built from TRBV27 and TRBJ2-6, with TRBD1 matching 11 bases. The germline V gene has CDR1 MNHEY and CDR2 SMNVEV (reference sequence). CDR3 length: 15 amino acids. V lost 7 bases, J lost 2 bases, and 1 base stayed unmatched. CDR3 loop: CASTDRGPGANVLTF. DNA for the CDR3: TGTGCCAGCACGGACAGGGGGCCTGGGGCCAACGTCCTGACTTTC.

This clonotype was observed many times. The J gene is TRBJ2-1, the V gene TRBV11-2; 9 bases are shared with TRBD2. V shed 5 bases, J shed 8 bases, and the junction held 19 bases outside the gene matches. This CDR3 spans 18 amino acids. Germline CDR1 reads SGHAT; CDR2 reads FQNNGV. The CDR3 reads CASSPIIPPGTSSDEQFF. The CDR3 nucleotides read TGTGCCAGCAGCCCTATTATTCCCCCCGGGACTAGCAGCGATGAGCAGTTCTTC.

Sample share makes this clonotype medium-sized (0.01 to 0.1%). The chain is built from TRBV2 and TRBJ1-5, with 8 bases matching TRBD1. The CDR3 sequence is 14 residues long. V gave up 6 bases and J gave up 7 bases; unmatched junction bases: 8. Germline assignment: CDR1 SNHLY and CDR2 FYNNEI. CDR3 region: CASSVDREGQPQHF. In nucleotides, the CDR3 is TGTGCCAGCAGCGTGGACAGGGAGGGCCAGCCCCAGCATTTT.

This clonotype was observed at least ten times. The V gene is TRBV5-6, the J gene TRBJ2-5; 10 nucleotides match TRBD2. The CDR3 length is 15 residues. From germline, CDR1 is SGHDT and CDR2 YYEEEE. Losses at the gene ends were 0 bases for V and 11 bases for J; bases not matched to a gene: 10. CDR3 coding DNA: TGTGCCAGCAGCTTGGGATCTAGCGGGAGCTGGGTTCAGTACTTC. It specifies CASSLGSSGSWVQYF.

The genes are TRBV30 and TRBJ1-5; D possibly corresponds to TRBD1 (6 bases). This CDR3 has 12 residues. Germline values: CDR1 GTSNPN, CDR2 SVGIG (reference sequence). The ends were cut back, 7 bases at V and 5 bases at J, with 12 bases in the middle. CDR3 DNA: TGTGCCTCCGGGGGGCGGCATCAGCCCCAGCATTTT. It yields the protein CASGGRHQPQHF.

This clonotype was observed once. Mismatch with germline at one junction end may stem from a read error. The genes are TRBV6-6 and TRBJ2-3; 9 bases fit TRBD1. The germline CDR1 and CDR2 sequences are MNHNY and SVGAGI (reference sequence). This CDR3 region has 14 residues. CDR3 sequence: CAGSRTGGLDEQYF. As DNA, the CDR3 is TGTGCCGGCAGTCGTACAGGGGGCTTGGATGAGCAGTATTTT.

This rearrangement joins TRBV11-2 to TRBJ1-1, with a tentative D call TRBD1 (6 bases). This CDR3 has 15 residues. V lost 2 bases to trimming and J lost 5 bases, with 15 bases between them. Germline CDR1 reads SGHAT; CDR2 reads FQNNGV. The DNA of the CDR3 is TGTGCCAGCAGCTTATGGGGGCTGAGGGTTACTGAAGCTTTCTTT. Its translation is CASSLWGLRVTEAFF.